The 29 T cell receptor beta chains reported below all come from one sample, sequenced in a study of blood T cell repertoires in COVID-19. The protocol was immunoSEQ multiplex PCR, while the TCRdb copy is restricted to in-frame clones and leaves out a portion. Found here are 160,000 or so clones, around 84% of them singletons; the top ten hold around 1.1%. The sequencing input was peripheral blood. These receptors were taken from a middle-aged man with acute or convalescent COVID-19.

For the CDR3, the DNA is TGTGCCAGCAGCTTACCCGGGGGGCCGTACGAGCAGTACTTC. Its translation: CASSLPGGPYEQYF. This chain links TRBV7-2 with TRBJ2-7; perhaps TRBD2 as D (7 bases). The CDR3 is 14 residues long. The ends were cut back, 2 bases at V and 4 bases at J, with 12 bases in the middle. Germline CDR1 reads SGHTA; CDR2 reads FQGNSA. The complete variable domain, with remaining parts taken from reference TRBV7-2 and TRBJ2-7, reads GAGVSQSPSNKVTEKGKDVELRCDPISGHTALYWYRQSLGQGLEFLIYFQGNSAPDKSGLPSDRFSAERTGGSVSTLTIQRTQQEDSAVYLCASSLPGGPYEQYFGPGTRLTVT.

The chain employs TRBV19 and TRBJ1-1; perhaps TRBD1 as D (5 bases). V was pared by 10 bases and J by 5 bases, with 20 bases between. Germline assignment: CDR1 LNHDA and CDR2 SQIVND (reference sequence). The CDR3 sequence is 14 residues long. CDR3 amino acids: CATTGTWGGTEAFF. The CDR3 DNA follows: TGTGCCACTACCGGGACCTGGGGGGGAACTGAAGCTTTCTTT. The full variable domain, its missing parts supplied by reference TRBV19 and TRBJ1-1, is DGGITQSPKYLFRKEGQNVTLSCEQNLNHDAMYWYRQDPGQGLRLIYYSQIVNDFQKGDIAEGYSVSREKKESFPLTVTSAQKNPTAFYLCATTGTWGGTEAFFGQGTRLTVV.

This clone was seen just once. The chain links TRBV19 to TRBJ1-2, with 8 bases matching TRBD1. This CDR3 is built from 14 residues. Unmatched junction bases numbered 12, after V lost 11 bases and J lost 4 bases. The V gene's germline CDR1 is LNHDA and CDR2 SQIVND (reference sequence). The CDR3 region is CAVGQGGRGYGYTF. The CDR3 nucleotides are TGTGCCGTAGGACAGGGCGGTCGAGGCTATGGCTACACCTTC.

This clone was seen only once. This chain's CDR3 is CASSSDRGSNQPQHF. CDR3 DNA sequence: TGTGCCAGCAGTTCGGACAGGGGGAGCAATCAGCCCCAGCATTTT. V gene TRBV28 combines with J gene TRBJ1-5; 10 bases line up with TRBD1. CDR1 and CDR2 from the germline V gene are MDHEN and SYDVKM. J gave up 1 base and V 4 bases, and 1 base lay outside the gene matches. The CDR3 is 15 amino acids.

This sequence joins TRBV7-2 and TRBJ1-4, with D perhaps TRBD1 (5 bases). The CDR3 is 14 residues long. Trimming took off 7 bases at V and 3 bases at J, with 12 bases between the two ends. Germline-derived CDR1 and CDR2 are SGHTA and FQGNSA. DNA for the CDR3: TGTGCCAGCATCTCGGGGGGGTCTAATGAAAAACTGTTTTTT. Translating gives CASISGGSNEKLFF.

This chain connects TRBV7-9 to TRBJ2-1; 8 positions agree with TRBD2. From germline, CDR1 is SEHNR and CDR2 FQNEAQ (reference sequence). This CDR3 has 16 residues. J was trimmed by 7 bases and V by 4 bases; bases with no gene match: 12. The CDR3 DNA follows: TGTGCCAGCAGCTCACTCGTAGTAGCGGGGATTAATGAGCAGTTCTTC. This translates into CASSSLVVAGINEQFF.

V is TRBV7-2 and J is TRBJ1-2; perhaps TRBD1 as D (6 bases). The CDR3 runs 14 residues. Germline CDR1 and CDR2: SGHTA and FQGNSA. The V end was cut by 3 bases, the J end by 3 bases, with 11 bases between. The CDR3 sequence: CASSFRGPDYGYTF. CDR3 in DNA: TGTGCCAGCAGCTTCAGGGGTCCCGACTATGGCTACACCTTC.

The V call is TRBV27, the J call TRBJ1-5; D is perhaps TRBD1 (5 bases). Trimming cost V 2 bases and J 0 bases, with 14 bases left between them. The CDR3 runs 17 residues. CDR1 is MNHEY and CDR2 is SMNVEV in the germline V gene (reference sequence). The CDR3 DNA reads TGTGCCAGCAGTTTAACACAGGAGTTTTTTAGCAATCAGCCCCAGCATTTT. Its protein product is CASSLTQEFFSNQPQHF.

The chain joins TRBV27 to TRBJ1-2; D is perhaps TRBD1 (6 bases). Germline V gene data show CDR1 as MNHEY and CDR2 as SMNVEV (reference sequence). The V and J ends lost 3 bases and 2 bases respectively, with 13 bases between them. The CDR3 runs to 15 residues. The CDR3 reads CASSFRGSLNYGYTF. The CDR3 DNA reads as TGTGCCAGCAGTTTCAGGGGATCACTAAACTATGGCTACACCTTC.

The CDR3 nucleotides read TGCGCCAGCAGCTTAACAGGGGAGTCCAATCAGCCCCAGCATTTT. Encoded protein: CASSLTGESNQPQHF. V usage is TRBV5-1 and J usage is TRBJ1-5; the match to TRBD1 covers 7 bases. This CDR3 has 15 residues. V was clipped by 2 bases and J by 3 bases; unmatched bases: 5. Germline CDR1 reads SGHRS; CDR2 reads YFSETQ.

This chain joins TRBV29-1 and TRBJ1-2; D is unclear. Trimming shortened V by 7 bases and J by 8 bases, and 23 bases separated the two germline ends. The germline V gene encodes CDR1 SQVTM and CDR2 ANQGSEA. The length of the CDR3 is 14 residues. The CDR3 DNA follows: TGCAGCGCCCGGCGGGTAGAAGAGGTCGGGGGCTACACCTTC. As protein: CSARRVEEVGGYTF.

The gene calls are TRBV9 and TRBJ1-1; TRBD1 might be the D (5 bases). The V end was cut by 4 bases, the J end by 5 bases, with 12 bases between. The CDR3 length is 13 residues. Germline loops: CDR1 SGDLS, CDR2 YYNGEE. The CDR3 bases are TGTGCCAGCAGCTCCCGACAGACGACTGAAGCTTTCTTT. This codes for CASSSRQTTEAFF.

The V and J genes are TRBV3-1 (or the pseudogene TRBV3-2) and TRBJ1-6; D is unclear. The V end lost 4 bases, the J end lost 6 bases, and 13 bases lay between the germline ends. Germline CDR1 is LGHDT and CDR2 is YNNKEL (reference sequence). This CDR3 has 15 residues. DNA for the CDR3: TGTGCCAGCAGCCTCCCGACACCAAGTAATTCACCCCTCCACTTT. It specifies CASSLPTPSNSPLHF.

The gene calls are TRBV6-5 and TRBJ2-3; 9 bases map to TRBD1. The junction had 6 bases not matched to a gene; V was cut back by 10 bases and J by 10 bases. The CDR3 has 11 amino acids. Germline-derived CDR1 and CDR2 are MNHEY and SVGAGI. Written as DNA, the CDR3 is TGTGCCACAACAGGGGGCCGTGCGCAGTATTTT. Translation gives CATTGGRAQYF.

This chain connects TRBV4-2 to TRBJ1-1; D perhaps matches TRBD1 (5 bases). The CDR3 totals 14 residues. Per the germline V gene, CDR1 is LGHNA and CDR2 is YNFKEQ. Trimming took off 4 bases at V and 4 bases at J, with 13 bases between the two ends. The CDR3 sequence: CASSPQYGGTEAFF. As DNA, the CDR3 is TGTGCCAGCAGCCCACAGTACGGGGGCACTGAAGCTTTCTTT.

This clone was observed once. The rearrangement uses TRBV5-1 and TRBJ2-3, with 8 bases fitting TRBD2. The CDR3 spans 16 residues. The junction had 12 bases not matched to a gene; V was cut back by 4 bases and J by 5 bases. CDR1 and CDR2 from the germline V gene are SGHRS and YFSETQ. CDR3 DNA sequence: TGCGCCAGCAGCCCAGCGGGCGGGGGGCCCCAAGATACGCAGTATTTT. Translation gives CASSPAGGGPQDTQYF. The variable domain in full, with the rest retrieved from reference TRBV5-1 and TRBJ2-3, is KAGVTQTPRYLIKTRGQQVTLSCSPISGHRSVSWYQQTPGQGLQFLFEYFSETQRNKGNFPGRFSGRQFSNSRSEMNVSTLELGDSALYLCASSPAGGGPQDTQYFGPGTRLTVL.

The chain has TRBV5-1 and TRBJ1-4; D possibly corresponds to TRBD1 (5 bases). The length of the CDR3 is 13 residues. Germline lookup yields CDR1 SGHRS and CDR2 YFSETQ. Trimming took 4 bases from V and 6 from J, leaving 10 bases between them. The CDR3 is CASSLTVDEKLFF. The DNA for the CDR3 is TGCGCCAGCAGCCTGACAGTTGATGAAAAACTGTTTTTT.

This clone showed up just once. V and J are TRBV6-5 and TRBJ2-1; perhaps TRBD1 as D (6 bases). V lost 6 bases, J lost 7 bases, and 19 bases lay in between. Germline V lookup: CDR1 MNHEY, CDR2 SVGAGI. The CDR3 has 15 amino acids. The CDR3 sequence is CASSTRSGASNEQFF. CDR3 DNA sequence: TGTGCCAGCAGCACACGGTCAGGGGCGTCAAATGAGCAGTTCTTC.

The CDR3 here is CASSPQTVTSTDTQYF. The CDR3 DNA follows: TGTGCCAGCAGCCCTCAGACAGTCACTAGCACAGATACGCAGTATTTT. The chain is built from TRBV11-2 and TRBJ2-3, with D possibly matching TRBD1 (5 bases). The V end lost 5 bases, the J end lost 0 bases, and 15 bases lay between the germline ends. Per the germline V gene, CDR1 is SGHAT and CDR2 is FQNNGV. This CDR3 has 16 residues.

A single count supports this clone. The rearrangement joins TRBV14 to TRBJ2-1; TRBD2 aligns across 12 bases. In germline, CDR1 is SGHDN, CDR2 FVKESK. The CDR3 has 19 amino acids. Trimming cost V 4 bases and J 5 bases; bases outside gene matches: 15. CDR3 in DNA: TGTGCCAGCAGCCTGTCGCTAGCGGGGGGGCCTATTAGAAACAATGAGCAGTTCTTC. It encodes CASSLSLAGGPIRNNEQFF.

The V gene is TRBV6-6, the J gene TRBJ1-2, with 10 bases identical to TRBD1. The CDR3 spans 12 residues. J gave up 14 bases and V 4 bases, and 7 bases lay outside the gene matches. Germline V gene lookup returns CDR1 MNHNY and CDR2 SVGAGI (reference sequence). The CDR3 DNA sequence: TGTGCCAGCAGTTCCCCGGGACAGGGGCATACCTTC. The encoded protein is CASSSPGQGHTF.

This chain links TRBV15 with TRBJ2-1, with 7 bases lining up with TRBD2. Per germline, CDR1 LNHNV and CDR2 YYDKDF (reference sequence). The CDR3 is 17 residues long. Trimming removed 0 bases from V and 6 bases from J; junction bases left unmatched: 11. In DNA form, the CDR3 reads TGTGCCACCAGCAGAGAAAAGGGACTAAGCACCGGCAATGAGCAGTTCTTC. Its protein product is CATSREKGLSTGNEQFF.

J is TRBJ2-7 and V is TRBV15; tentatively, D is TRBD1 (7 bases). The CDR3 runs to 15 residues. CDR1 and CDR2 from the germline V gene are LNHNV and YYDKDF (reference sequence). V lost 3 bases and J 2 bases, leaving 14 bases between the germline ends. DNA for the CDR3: TGTGCCACCAGCAGTATCAGGGGGGTCACCTACGAGCAGTACTTC. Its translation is CATSSIRGVTYEQYF.

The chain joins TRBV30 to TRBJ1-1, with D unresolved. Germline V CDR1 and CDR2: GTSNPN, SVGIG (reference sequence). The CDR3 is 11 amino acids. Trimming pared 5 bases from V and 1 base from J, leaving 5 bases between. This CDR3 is CAWGRNTEAFF. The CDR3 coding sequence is TGTGCCTGGGGACGGAACACTGAAGCTTTCTTT. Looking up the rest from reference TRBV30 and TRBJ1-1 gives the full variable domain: SQTIHQWPATLVQPVGSPLSLECTVEGTSNPNLYWYRQAAGRGLQLLFYSVGIGQISSEVPQNLSASRPQDRQFILSSKKLLLSDSGFYLCAWGRNTEAFFGQGTRLTVV.

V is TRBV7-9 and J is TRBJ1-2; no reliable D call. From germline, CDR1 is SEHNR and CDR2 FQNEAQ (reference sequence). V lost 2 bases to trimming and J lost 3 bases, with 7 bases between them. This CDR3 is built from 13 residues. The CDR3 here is CASSLPTYYGYTF. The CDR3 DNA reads TGTGCCAGCAGCTTACCCACTTACTATGGCTACACCTTC. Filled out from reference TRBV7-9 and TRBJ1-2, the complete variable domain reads DTGVSQNPRHKITKRGQNVTFRCDPISEHNRLYWYRQTLGQGPEFLTYFQNEAQLEKSRLLSDRFSAERPKGSFSTLEIQRTEQGDSAMYLCASSLPTYYGYTFGSGTRLTVV.

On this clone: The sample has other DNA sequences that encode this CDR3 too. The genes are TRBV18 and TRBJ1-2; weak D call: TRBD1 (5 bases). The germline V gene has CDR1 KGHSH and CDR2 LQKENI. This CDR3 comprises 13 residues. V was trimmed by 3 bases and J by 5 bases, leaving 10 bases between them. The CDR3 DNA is TGTGCCAGCTCACCGGGGCAGGGATATGGCTACACCTTC. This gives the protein CASSPGQGYGYTF.

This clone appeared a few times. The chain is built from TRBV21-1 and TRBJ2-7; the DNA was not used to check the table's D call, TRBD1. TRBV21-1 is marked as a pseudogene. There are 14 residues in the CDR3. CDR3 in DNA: TGTGCCAGCAGCAAAGTGACAAGTTCCCACGAGCAGTACTTC. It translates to CASSKVTSSHEQYF.

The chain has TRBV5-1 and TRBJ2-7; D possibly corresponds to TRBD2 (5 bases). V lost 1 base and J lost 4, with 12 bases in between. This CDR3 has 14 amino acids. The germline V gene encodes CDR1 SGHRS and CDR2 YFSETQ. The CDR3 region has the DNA TGCGCCAGCAGCTTGTTAGCCCGGGGATACGAGCAGTACTTC. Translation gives CASSLLARGYEQYF.

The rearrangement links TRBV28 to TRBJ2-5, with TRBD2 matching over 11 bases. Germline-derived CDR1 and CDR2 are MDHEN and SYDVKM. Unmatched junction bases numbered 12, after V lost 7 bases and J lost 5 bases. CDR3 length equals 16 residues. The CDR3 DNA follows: TGTGCCAGCACCCCACTGACTAGCGGGGAGTTGGAGACCCAGTACTTC. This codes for CASTPLTSGELETQYF. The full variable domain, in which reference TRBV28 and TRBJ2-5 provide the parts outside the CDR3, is DVKVTQSSRYLVKRTGEKVFLECVQDMDHENMFWYRQDPGLGLRLIYFSYDVKMKEKGDIPEGYSVSREKKERFSLILESASTNQTSMYLCASTPLTSGELETQYFGPGTRLLVL.